The sequence of this TCR beta chain was determined in a study of blood T cells in healthy people across ages. Combining a sample-barcoded 5' primer with a J-beta primer mix, a second PCR ran for roughly 7 to 12 cycles. Through a template-switch adaptor with 12 random nucleotides, each cDNA molecule received a tag. TCRdb re-derived calls from the 5' RACE reads in MiXCR, one entry per CDR3 protein. The sample carries 1,500,000 or so distinct CDR3 sequences, roughly 59% recorded once. Germline CDR1 and CDR2: MDHEN and SYDVKM. The CDR3 contains 13 residues. Trimming removed 6 bases from V and 5 bases from J; junction bases left unmatched: 3. This clonotype was recorded a few times.

The sequencing input was blood. V gene TRBV28 combines with J gene TRBJ1-4; 7 nucleotides align to TRBD1. This sequence originates from a man aged 18-30 years in good health. In DNA, the CDR3 is TGTGCCAGCAGGGGGACAGAGAATGAAAAACTGTTTTTT. Translating gives CASRGTENEKLFF.